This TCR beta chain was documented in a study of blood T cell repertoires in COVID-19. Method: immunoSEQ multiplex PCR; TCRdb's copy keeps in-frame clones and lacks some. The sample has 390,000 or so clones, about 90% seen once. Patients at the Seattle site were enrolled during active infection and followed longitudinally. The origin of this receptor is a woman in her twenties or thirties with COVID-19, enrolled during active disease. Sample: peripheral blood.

The CDR3 sequence is CASSYGGSGTEAFF. CDR3 coding DNA: TGTGCCAGCAGTTATGGGGGCTCGGGCACTGAAGCTTTCTTT. V gene TRBV6-6 combines with J gene TRBJ1-1; tentatively, D is TRBD1 (6 bases). V was cut by 3 bases and J by 4 bases, with 12 bases left in between. This CDR3 is 14 amino acids long. Germline V gene sequence: CDR1 MNHNY, CDR2 SVGAGI (reference sequence).